This T cell receptor beta chain was sequenced in a study of neurological immune-mediated disorders. This clonotype has at least ten counts. The CDR3 covers 12 residues. The germline V gene has CDR1 DFQATT and CDR2 SNEGSKA (reference sequence). V shed 1 base and J shed 5 bases, with 6 bases lying between them. Sequencing runs each yielded over 200 million TCR-beta sequences from 15-18 subjects. TCRdb independently ran MiXCR on the 5' RACE reads; one entry per CDR3 protein. This table holds some 10,000 distinct CDR3 sequences, 20% to 25% found once. Source material: CD8+ T cells from blood. The clonotype comes from a woman aged 60-70 years with HTLV-1-associated myelopathy (HAM/TSP). The chain carries TRBV20-1 and TRBJ1-5; unclear D gene. The CDR3 protein is CSARGGDQPQHF. The CDR3, as DNA: TGCAGTGCTAGAGGGGGAGATCAGCCCCAGCATTTT.